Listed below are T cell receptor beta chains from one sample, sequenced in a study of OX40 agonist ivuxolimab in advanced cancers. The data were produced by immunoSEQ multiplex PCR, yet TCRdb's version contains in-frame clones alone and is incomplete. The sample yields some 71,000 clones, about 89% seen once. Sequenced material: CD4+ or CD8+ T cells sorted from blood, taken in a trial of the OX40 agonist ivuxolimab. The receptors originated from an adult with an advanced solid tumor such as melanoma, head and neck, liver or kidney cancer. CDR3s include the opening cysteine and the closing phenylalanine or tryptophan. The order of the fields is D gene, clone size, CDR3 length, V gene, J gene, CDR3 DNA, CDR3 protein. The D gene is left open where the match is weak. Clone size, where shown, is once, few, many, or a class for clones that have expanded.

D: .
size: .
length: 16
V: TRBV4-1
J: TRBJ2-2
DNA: TGCGCCAGCAGCCAAGATCCCAGGATTAACACCGGGGAGCTGTTTTTT
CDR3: CASSQDPRINTGELFF

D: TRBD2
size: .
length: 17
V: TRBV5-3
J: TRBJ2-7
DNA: TGTGCCAGAAGCCCCGGCGGGAGGCCTCGATCGGCCTACGAGCAGTACTTC
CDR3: CARSPGGRPRSAYEQYF

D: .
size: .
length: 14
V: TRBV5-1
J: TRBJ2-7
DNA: TGCGCCAGCAGCTTGGTGGCAGGCAACTACGAGCAGTACTTC
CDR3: CASSLVAGNYEQYF

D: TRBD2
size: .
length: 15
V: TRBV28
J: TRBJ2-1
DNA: TGTGCCAGCAGTCCACTAGCGGGGGGCTACAATGAGCAGTTCTTC
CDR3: CASSPLAGGYNEQFF

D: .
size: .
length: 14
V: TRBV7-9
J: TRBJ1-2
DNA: TGTGCCAGCAGCTTAGCAGGCGGGTACTATGGCTACACCTTC
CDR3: CASSLAGGYYGYTF

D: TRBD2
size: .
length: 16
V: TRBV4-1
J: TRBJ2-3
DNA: TGCGCCAGCAGCCCAGAGACTAGCGGGAGGGAGGATACGCAGTATTTT
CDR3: CASSPETSGREDTQYF

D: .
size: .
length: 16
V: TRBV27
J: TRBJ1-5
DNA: TGTGCCAGCAGTTTATCAGGCGGGTCTTATCATCAGCCCCAGCATTTT
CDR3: CASSLSGGSYHQPQHF

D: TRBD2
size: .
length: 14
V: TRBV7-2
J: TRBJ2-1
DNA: TGTGCCAGCAGCTTTAGCGGGGGTTACAATGAGCAGTTCTTC
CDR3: CASSFSGGYNEQFF

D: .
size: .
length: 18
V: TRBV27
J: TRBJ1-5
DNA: TGTGCCAGCAGCCCCATTCCGCCGGCACCGTATAGCAATCAGCCCCAGCATTTT
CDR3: CASSPIPPAPYSNQPQHF

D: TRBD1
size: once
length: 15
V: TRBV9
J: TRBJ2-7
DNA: TGTGCCAGCAGCGTAGGAGGACAGGAGTACTACGAGCAGTACTTC
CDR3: CASSVGGQEYYEQYF

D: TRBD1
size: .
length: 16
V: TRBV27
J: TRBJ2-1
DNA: TGTGCCAGCAGCCCCTCAGGGGGAGAGGGCTACAATGAGCAGTTCTTC
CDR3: CASSPSGGEGYNEQFF

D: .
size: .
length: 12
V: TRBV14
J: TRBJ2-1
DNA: TGTGCCAGCAGCCAAGTAAACAATGAGCAGTTCTTC
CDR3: CASSQVNNEQFF

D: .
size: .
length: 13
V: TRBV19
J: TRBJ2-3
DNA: TGTGCCAGTAAAGGACCCGACAAAGATACGCAGTATTTT
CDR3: CASKGPDKDTQYF

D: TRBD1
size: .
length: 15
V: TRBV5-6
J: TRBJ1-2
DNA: TGTGCCAGCCTCCCGGGGGACAGGGAAGTAACTGGCTACACCTTC
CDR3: CASLPGDREVTGYTF

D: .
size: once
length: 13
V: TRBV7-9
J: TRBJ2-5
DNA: TGTGCCAGCAGCAGACCGGGACAAGAGACCCAGTACTTC
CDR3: CASSRPGQETQYF

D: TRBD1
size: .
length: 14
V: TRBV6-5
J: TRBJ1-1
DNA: TGTGCCAGCAGGGGGGGACAGGCGGGCACTGAAGCTTTCTTT
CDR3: CASRGGQAGTEAFF

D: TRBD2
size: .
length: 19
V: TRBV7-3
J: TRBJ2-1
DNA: TGTGCCAGCAGCTTAGGACCCGGGACTAGCGAGAAAACATACAATGAGCAGTTCTTC
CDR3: CASSLGPGTSEKTYNEQFF

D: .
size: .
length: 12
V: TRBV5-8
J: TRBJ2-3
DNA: TGTGCCAGCAGCCTTAGCACAGATACGCAGTATTTT
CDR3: CASSLSTDTQYF

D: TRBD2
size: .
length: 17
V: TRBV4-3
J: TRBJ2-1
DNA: TGCGCCAGCAGCCATGCATTGGCCCGGGAGGCATACAATGAGCAGTTCTTC
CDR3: CASSHALAREAYNEQFF

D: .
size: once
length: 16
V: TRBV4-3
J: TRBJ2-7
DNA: TGCGCCAGCAGCCAAGATACGGAACAAAGCTGGGACGAGCAGTACTTC
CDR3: CASSQDTEQSWDEQYF

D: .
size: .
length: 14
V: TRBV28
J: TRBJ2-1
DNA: TGTGCCAGCAGTCCCATACTAGTTTCCCATGAGCAGTTCTTC
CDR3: CASSPILVSHEQFF

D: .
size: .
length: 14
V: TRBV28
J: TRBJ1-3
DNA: TGTGCCAGCACCCCTGAGAGGGACGGAAACACCATATATTTT
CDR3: CASTPERDGNTIYF

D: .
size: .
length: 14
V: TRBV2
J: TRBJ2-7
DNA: TGTGCCAGCAAGGAGCCGGGGAGAAGAGCCGAGCAGTACTTC
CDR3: CASKEPGRRAEQYF

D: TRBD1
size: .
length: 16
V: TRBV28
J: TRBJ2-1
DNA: TGTGCCAGCAGCCCTGAGGACAGGGAACTCGACAATGAGCAGTTCTTC
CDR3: CASSPEDRELDNEQFF

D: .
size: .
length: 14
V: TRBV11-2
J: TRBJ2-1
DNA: TGTGCCAGCAGCTTCGGCGGGACCTACAATGAGCAGTTCTTC
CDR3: CASSFGGTYNEQFF

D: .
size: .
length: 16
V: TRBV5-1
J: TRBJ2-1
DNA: TGCGCCAGCAGCTTGTCTAGCGCGAGCTCCTACAATGAGCAGTTCTTC
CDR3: CASSLSSASSYNEQFF

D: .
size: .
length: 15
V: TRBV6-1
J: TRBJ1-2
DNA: TGTGCCAGCAGTGCAAGTGATGACAGGACCTATGGCTACACCTTC
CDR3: CASSASDDRTYGYTF

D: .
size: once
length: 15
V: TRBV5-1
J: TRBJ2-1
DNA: TGCGCCAGCAGCTTAACAGGCCCCTCCTACAATGAGCAGTTCTTC
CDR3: CASSLTGPSYNEQFF

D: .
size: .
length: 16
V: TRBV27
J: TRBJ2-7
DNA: TGTGCCAGCAGTTCCCCCGTCGGGGGAGGGGGCTACGAGCAGTACTTC
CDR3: CASSSPVGGGGYEQYF

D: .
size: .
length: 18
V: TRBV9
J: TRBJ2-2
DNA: TGTGCCAGCAGCGCCCTGGCCGGACAGTCGAGGAACACCGGGGAGCTGTTTTTT
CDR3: CASSALAGQSRNTGELFF

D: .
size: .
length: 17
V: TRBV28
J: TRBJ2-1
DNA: TGTGCCAGCAGTATCGCTTCCGGACCTATGGGGATCAATGAGCAGTTCTTC
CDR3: CASSIASGPMGINEQFF

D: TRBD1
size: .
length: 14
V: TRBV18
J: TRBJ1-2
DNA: TGTGCCAGCTCACCAGGACAGGGCTTCTATGGCTACACCTTC
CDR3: CASSPGQGFYGYTF

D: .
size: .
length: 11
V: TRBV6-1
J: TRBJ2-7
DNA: TGTGCCAGCAGTGCCGGCTACGAGCAGTACTTC
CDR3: CASSAGYEQYF

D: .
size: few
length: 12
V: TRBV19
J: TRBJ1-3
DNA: TGTGCCAGTAGCCCGGTTGGAAACACCATATATTTT
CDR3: CASSPVGNTIYF

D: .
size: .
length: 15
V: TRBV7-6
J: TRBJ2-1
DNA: TGTGCCAGCAGCCCACCTAGCGCCACCTACAATGAGCAGTTCTTC
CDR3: CASSPPSATYNEQFF

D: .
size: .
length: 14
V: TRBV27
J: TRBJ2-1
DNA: TGTGCCAGCAACCCCGGGGACTGGGGTAGTGAGCAGTTCTTC
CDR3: CASNPGDWGSEQFF

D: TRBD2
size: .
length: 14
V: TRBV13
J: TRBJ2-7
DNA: TGTGCCAGCAGCCCTGGCGGGACTATCTACGAGCAGTACTTC
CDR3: CASSPGGTIYEQYF

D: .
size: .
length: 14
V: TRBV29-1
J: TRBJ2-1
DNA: TGCAGCGTTGACCCGGAGTCGGCTTACAATGAGCAGTTCTTC
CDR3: CSVDPESAYNEQFF

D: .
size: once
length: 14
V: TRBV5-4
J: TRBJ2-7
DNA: TGTGCCAGCAGCCCAACCGGCTCTCCTTACGAGCAGTACTTC
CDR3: CASSPTGSPYEQYF

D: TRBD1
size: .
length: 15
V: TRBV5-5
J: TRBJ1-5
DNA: TGTGCCAGCAGCCCAGGGACAGCCCCTAATCAGCCCCAGCATTTT
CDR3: CASSPGTAPNQPQHF

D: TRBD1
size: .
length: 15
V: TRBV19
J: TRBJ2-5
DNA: TGTGCCAGTAGTCCCGGGACAGGAGGGCGGGAGACCCAGTACTTC
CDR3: CASSPGTGGRETQYF

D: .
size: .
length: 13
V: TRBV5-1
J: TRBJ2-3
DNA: TGCGCCAGCAGCTTGGAATCGACGGATACGCAGTATTTT
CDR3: CASSLESTDTQYF

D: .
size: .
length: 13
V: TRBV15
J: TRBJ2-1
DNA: TGTGCCACCAGAGCTGTTTCCCACAATGAGCAGTTCTTC
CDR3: CATRAVSHNEQFF

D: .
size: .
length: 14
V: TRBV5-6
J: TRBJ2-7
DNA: TGTGCCAGCAGCGGAATACAGGACTCCTACGAGCAGTACTTC
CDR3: CASSGIQDSYEQYF

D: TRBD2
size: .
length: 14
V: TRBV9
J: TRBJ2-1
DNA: TGTGCCAGCAGCGGGCCAATTAGCGGGGATGAGCAGTTCTTC
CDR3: CASSGPISGDEQFF

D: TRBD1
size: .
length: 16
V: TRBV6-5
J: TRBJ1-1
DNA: TGTGCCAGCAGTTACGAAGGGGGGGGACAGAGCATTGAAGCTTTCTTT
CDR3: CASSYEGGGQSIEAFF

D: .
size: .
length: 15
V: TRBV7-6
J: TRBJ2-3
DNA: TGTGCCAGCAGCCCCTCCAGGGGGGGAACAGATACGCAGTATTTT
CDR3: CASSPSRGGTDTQYF

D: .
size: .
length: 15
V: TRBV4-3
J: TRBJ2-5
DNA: TGCGCCAGCAGCCAAGATTGGGGGAGCGAGGAGACCCAGTACTTC
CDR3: CASSQDWGSEETQYF

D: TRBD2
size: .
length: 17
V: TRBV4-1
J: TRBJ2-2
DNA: TGCGCCAGCAGCCAAGACATCGAGCGGGAGAACACCGGGGAGCTGTTTTTT
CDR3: CASSQDIERENTGELFF

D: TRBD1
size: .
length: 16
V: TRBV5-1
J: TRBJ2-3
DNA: TGCGCCAGCAGCAAGACAGGGGGTGGTTTCACAGATACGCAGTATTTT
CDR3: CASSKTGGGFTDTQYF

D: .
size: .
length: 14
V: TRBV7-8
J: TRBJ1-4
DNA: TGTGCCAGCAGCTTAGAGGCCCTTGGGGAAAAACTGTTTTTT
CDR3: CASSLEALGEKLFF

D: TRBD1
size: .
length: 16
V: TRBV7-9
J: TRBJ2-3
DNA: TGTGCCAGCAGCTGGACTCGGACAGGGGATGAAGATACGCAGTATTTT
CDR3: CASSWTRTGDEDTQYF

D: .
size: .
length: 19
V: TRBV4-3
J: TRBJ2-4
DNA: TGCGCCAGCAGTCGTACATTTGGGCAGACTGCGCTAGCCAAAAACATTCAGTACTTC
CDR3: CASSRTFGQTALAKNIQYF

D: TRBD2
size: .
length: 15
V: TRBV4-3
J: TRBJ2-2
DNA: TGCGCCAGCAGCCAAATTTGGGCTAGCGGGAGGGAGCTGTTTTTT
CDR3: CASSQIWASGRELFF

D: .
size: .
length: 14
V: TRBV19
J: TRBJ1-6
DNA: TGTGCCAGTAGTATTGCAGGAGGCGGTTCACCCCTCCACTTT
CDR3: CASSIAGGGSPLHF

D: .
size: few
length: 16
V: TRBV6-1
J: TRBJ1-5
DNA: TGTGCCAGCAGCGAACCCTACAGACAGGACAATCAGCCCCAGCATTTT
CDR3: CASSEPYRQDNQPQHF